This T cell receptor beta chain stems from a study of blood T cell repertoires in COVID-19. The overall study: The United States, Italy and Spain provided the acute and convalescent COVID-19 samples. Nucleic acid was either cDNA or gDNA, and it came from T cells, B-cell-depleted T cells, or PBMCs.

This clone is medium-sized (0.01 to 0.1%). This CDR3 comprises 16 residues. V gave up 4 bases and J gave up 5 bases; unmatched junction bases: 9. Germline loops: CDR1 SGHDT, CDR2 YYEEEE. Original handling: Nucleated cell counts were estimated from reference gene primer amplification. Some clones are missing from TCRdb's copy, which holds only in-frame ones; the method was immunoSEQ multiplex PCR. The DNA gave D and trimming, while V, J and clone size come from that table. The sample contains 60,000 or so clones, around 75% of which appear only once. This chain connects TRBV5-6 to TRBJ2-2; TRBD1 aligns across 9 bases. The sample taken for sequencing was peripheral blood. The clonotype was recovered from a human donor in a cohort sampled during active COVID-19. CDR3 protein: CASSHDGQGWTGELFF. The CDR3 region has the DNA TGTGCCAGCAGCCACGATGGACAGGGGTGGACCGGGGAGCTGTTTTTT.